The clone carrying this T cell receptor beta chain appeared once. Its target is not known. This specimen comes from a study of immune cell composition in non-small cell lung cancer. Whole-study results and caveats: Dominant in vivo tumour-associated clones were not shown to share tumour-reactive sequences. Tumour-associated clones >0.5% occurred in 25% to 35% of adenocarcinomas, about 80% of squamous. TIL tumour reactivity correlated with maximal tumour-associated clone frequency in adenocarcinoma.

Frozen unsorted single-cell suspensions supplied the genomic DNA. The CDR3 is 13 amino acids. In germline, CDR1 is SGHRS, CDR2 YFSETQ. The ends lost 2 bases at V and 3 bases at J; junction bases unmatched: 2. The method was immunoSEQ multiplex PCR; TCRdb's version includes in-frame clones alone and lacks a portion of them. The table records about 2,900 clones, around 72% of them present only once. The sequenced material came from lung tumor tissue. The chain combines TRBV5-1 with TRBJ2-7; 7 positions agree with TRBD1. The receptor's source is a human donor with non-small cell lung cancer. CDR3 nucleotide sequence: TGCGCCAGCAGCTTCGACAGGGACTACGAGCAGTACTTC. It specifies CASSFDRDYEQYF.